A selection of T cell receptor beta chains follows, all from one sample in a study of blood T cell repertoires in COVID-19. TCRdb keeps only in-frame clones here, not all; method: immunoSEQ multiplex PCR. The table records fewer than 300,000 clones, about 80% of them present only once. Sequenced input: peripheral blood. These receptors came from a human donor in a cohort sampled during active COVID-19. CDR3s include the opening cysteine and the closing phenylalanine or tryptophan. D genes are given only for firm matches. Only some rows state a clone size, as once, few, many or a class for expanded clones.

V gene	clone size	J gene	D gene	CDR3 DNA	CDR3 protein
TRBV24-1	.	TRBJ2-5	.	TGTGCCACCAGTGAGGGGGCGGGAGAGACCCAGTACTTC	CATSEGAGETQYF
TRBV27	.	TRBJ2-1	.	TGTGCCAGCAGTTTGGCCAACAATGAGCAGTTCTTC	CASSLANNEQFF
TRBV5-1	.	TRBJ2-5	.	TGCGCCAGCAGCTTGGGTCCTGCAGGGCCTGGAGAGACCCAGTACTTC	CASSLGPAGPGETQYF
TRBV29-1	.	TRBJ1-2	.	TGCAGCGTTGCCTTGGGCGGCTACACCTTC	CSVALGGYTF
TRBV7-3	.	TRBJ1-2	TRBD1	TGTGCCAGCAGCTCGGGACAGGGGGGTGGCTATGGCTACACCTTC	CASSSGQGGGYGYTF
TRBV7-2	.	TRBJ1-6	TRBD1	TGTGCCAGCAGCACTAGACAGGGCTATAATTCACCCCTCCACTTT	CASSTRQGYNSPLHF
TRBV19	.	TRBJ2-3	.	TGTGCCAGTAGTGAAGAGAGGGCCCGAGGGGATACGCAGTATTTT	CASSEERARGDTQYF
TRBV19	few	TRBJ1-5	.	TGTGCCAGTAGTATTGGAGACGGACTAGGGCTTCGCCAGCCCCAGCATTTT	CASSIGDGLGLRQPQHF
TRBV14	.	TRBJ2-1	TRBD1	TGTGCCAGCAACCCCCTGACAGGGCGCTACAATGAGCAGTTCTTC	CASNPLTGRYNEQFF
TRBV19	.	TRBJ2-7	TRBD1	TGTGCCAGTAGTACCCGACAGGGGGCGGGTTACGAGCAGTACTTC	CASSTRQGAGYEQYF
TRBV4-1	.	TRBJ2-5	TRBD1	TGCGCCAGCAGCCAAGAGTGGACAGGGGGCCAAGAGACCCAGTACTTC	CASSQEWTGGQETQYF
TRBV12-3/TRBV12-4	.	TRBJ2-7	.	TGTGCCAGCAGTTATGGGGTAGCGAGCGAGCAGTACTTC	CASSYGVASEQYF
TRBV5-1	.	TRBJ1-1	.	TGCGCCAGCAGCTTGGAACAGGGTAAGACTGAAGCTTTCTTT	CASSLEQGKTEAFF
TRBV7-8	.	TRBJ1-6	.	TGTGCCAGCAGCTCTGGGTTCGGAGTTAGTTCACCCCTCCACTTT	CASSSGFGVSSPLHF
TRBV6-2/TRBV6-3	.	TRBJ1-5	.	TGTGCCAGCAGTTACACAGGGAGTTGGGGCAATCAGCCCCAGCATTTT	CASSYTGSWGNQPQHF
TRBV28	once	TRBJ2-3	TRBD2	TGTGCCAGCAGTTACGGGGGGGCCCAAGATACGCAGTATTTT	CASSYGGAQDTQYF